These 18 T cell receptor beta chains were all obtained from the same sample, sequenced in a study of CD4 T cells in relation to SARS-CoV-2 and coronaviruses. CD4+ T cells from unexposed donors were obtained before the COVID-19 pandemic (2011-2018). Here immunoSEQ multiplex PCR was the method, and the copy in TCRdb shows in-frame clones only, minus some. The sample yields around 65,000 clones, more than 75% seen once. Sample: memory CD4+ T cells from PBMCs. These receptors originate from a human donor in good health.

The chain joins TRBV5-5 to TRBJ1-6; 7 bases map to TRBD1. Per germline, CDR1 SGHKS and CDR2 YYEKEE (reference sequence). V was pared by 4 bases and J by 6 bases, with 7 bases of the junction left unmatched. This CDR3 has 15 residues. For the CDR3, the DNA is TGTGCCAGCAGCCCCCAGACAGGGCGTAATTCACCCCTCCACTTT. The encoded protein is CASSPQTGRNSPLHF.

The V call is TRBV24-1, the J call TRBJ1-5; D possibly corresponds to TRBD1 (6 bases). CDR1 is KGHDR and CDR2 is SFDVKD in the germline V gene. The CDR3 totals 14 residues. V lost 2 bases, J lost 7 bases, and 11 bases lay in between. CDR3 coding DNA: TGTGCCACCAGTGATTGGGGGGCCGGACAGCCCCAGCATTTT. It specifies CATSDWGAGQPQHF.

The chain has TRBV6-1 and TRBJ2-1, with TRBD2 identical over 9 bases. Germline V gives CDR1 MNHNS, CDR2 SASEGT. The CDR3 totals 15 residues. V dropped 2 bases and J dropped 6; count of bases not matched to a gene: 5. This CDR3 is CASSEMLAGSNEQFF. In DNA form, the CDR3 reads TGTGCCAGCAGTGAAATGCTAGCGGGAAGCAATGAGCAGTTCTTC.

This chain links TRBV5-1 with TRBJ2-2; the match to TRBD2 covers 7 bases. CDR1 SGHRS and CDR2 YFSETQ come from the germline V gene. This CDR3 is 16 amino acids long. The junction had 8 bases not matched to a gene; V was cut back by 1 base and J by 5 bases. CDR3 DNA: TGCGCCAGCAGCTTGTCAACTAGCGCCTTAACCGGGGAGCTGTTTTTT. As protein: CASSLSTSALTGELFF.

The CDR3 coding sequence is TGTGCCAGCAGTTACTCGGACGAAGATACGCAGTATTTT. Translation: CASSYSDEDTQYF. The V and J genes are TRBV6-2 or TRBV6-3 and TRBJ2-3; D uncertain. Germline CDR1 MNHEY, CDR2 SVGEGT. V gave up 0 bases and J gave up 5 bases, with 6 bases separating them. The length of the CDR3 is 13 residues.

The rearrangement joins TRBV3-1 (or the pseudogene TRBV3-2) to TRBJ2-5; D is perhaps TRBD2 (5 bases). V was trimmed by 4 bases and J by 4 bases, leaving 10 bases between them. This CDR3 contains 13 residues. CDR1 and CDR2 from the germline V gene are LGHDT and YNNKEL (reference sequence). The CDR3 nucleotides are TGTGCCAGCAGCCCGATGGAGGTAGAGACCCAGTACTTC. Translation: CASSPMEVETQYF.

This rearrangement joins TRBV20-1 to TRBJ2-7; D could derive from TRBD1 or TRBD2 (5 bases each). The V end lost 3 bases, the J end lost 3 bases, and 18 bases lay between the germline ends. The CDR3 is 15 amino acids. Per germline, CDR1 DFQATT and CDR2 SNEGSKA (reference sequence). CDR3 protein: CSASQRGTSYYEQYF. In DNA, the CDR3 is TGCAGTGCTAGTCAGCGAGGGACCAGTTACTACGAGCAGTACTTC.

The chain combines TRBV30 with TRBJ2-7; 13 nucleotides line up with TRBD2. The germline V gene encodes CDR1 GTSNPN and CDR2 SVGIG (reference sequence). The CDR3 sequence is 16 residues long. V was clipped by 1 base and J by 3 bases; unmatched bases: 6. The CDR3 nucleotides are TGTGCCTGGAGTGCCGGACTAGCGGGAGAAGGCTACGAGCAGTACTTC. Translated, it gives CAWSAGLAGEGYEQYF.

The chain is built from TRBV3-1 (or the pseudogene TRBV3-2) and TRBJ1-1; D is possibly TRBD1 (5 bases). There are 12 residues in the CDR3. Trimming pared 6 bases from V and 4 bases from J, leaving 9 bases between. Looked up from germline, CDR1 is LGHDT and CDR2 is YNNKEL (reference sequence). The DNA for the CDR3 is TGTGCCAGCAGGGGGCTGAGCACTGAAGCTTTCTTT. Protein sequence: CASRGLSTEAFF.

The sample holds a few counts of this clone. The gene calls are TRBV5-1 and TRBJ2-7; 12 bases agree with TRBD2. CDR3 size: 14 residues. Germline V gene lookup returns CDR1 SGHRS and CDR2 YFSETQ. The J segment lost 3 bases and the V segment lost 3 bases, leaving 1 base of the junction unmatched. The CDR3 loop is CASSWTSGVYEQYF. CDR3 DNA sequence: TGCGCCAGCAGCTGGACTAGCGGGGTCTACGAGCAGTACTTC.

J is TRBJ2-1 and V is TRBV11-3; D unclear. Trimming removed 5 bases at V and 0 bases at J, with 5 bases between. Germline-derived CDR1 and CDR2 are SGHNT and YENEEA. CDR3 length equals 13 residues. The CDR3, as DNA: TGTGCCAGCAGCCCCGGCTCCTACAATGAGCAGTTCTTC. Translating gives CASSPGSYNEQFF.

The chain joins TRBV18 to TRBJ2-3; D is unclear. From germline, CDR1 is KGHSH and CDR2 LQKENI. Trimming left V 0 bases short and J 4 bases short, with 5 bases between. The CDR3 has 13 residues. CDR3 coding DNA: TGTGCCAGCTCACCACCGGGCTCAGATACGCAGTATTTT. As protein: CASSPPGSDTQYF.

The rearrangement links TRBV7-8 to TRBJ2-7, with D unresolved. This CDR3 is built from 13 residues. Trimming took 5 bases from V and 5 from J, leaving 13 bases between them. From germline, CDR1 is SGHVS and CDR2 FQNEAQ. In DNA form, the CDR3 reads TGTGCCAGCAGCCCACCTACGCGTGACGAGCAGTACTTC. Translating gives CASSPPTRDEQYF.

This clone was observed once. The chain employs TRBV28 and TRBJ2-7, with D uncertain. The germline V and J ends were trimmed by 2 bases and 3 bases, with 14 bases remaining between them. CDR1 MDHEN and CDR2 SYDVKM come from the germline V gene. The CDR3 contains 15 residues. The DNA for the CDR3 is TGTGCCAGCAGTTTACTGGACGGCTCGGGCTACGAGCAGTACTTC. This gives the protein CASSLLDGSGYEQYF.

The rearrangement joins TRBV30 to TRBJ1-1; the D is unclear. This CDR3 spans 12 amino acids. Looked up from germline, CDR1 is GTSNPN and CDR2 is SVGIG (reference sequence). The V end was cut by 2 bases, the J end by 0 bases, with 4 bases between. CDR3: CAWSPVNTEAFF. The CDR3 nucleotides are TGTGCCTGGAGTCCCGTGAACACTGAAGCTTTCTTT. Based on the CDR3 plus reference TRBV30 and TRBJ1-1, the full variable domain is SQTIHQWPATLVQPVGSPLSLECTVEGTSNPNLYWYRQAAGRGLQLLFYSVGIGQISSEVPQNLSASRPQDRQFILSSKKLLLSDSGFYLCAWSPVNTEAFFGQGTRLTVV.

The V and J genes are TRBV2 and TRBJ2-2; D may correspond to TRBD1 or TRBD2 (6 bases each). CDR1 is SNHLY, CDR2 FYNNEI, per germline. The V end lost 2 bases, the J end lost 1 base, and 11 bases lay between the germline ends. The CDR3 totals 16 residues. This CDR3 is CASSEQGRENTGELFF. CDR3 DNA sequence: TGTGCCAGCAGTGAACAGGGGCGGGAGAACACCGGGGAGCTGTTTTTT.

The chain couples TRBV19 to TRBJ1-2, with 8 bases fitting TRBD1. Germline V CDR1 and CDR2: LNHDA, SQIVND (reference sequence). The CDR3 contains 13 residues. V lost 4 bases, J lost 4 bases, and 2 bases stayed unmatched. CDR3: CASSRTGTYGYTF. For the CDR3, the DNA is TGTGCCAGTAGTAGGACAGGGACCTATGGCTACACCTTC.

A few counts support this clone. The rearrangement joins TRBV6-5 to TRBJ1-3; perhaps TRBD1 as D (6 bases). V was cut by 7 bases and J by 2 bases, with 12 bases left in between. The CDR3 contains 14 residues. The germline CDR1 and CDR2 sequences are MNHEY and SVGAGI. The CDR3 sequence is CASINRAAGNTIYF. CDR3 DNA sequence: TGTGCCAGCATCAACAGGGCTGCTGGAAACACCATATATTTT.